This T cell receptor beta chain was sequenced in a study of blood T cell repertoires in COVID-19 (dated by TCRdb to 2020 to 2021). Study-wide context: Samples covering the acute and convalescent phases of COVID-19 were provided by collaborators in the United States, Italy and Spain. The sample metadata nearly always contained a de-identified subject ID, COVID-19 status, age in years and sex. Samples were obtained from the ongoing ImmuneRACE study (first 160 participants) and from over 1,000 subjects provided by 6 global collaborators. Deeply sampled blood TCRbeta repertoires from subjects exposed to, actively infected with, or recovered from COVID-19 were included in the dataset. A freely available public database, intended as a resource for researchers studying the immune response to SARS-CoV-2, is where the repertoires were released. The prospective study material was composed of cDNA or gDNA derived from T cells, B-cell-depleted T cells, or PBMCs. Where HLA class I and class II types were available, the types were taken from metadata supplied by the sample provider, not from assay-based typing.

Overall results and qualifications from the work: The quantity of clinical and demographic metadata differed by source and by participant and was supplied without curation.

Each collaborating institution followed its own protocols to collect whole blood in K2EDTA tubes. For TCRbeta analysis, collaborator samples were shipped as frozen whole blood, as isolated PBMCs, or as DNA extracted from either sample type. As regards this clone: What antigen it recognizes has not been identified. Base qualities were left out, and no much larger clone turns up one base away.

The immunoSEQ Assay, a bias-controlled multiplex PCR, was used to amplify TCRbeta CDR3 regions from genomic DNA. The authors' pipeline ran thus. The number of nucleated cells in each sample was estimated from the amplification of reference gene primers within the assay. Sequence reads were collapsed and filtered to measure the absolute abundance of every unique TCRbeta CDR3 rearrangement. Productive Simpson clonality was computed per sample as the square root of Simpson's diversity index over productive rearrangements. The table was pulled from immuneACCESS by TCRdb, which kept in-frame rearrangements only. Such tables lose some clones; where checked, under half of the loss comes from unresolved V genes, and the rest has no known cause. V, J and clone size are those of that table, while D and trimming were read from the DNA. The sample profile shows 250,000 to 350,000 clones; 88% of them were found once. Under 4.5% of the sample comes from the top ten.

The sample consisted of peripheral blood. The TCR originated in a woman between 45 and 60 years old with active or convalescent COVID-19.

Read as DNA, the sequence is TGTGCCAGCAGGGGGGCGGCCTCCGCCGATACGCAGTATTTT. Its translation reads: CASRGAASADTQYF. The rearranged chain carries TRBV11-2 and TRBJ2-3, with TRBD1 as a weak D call on 6 bases. Trimming at the junction amounts to 6 bases on V and 6 bases on J, and the germline ends lie 16 bases apart. The CDR3 contains 14 residues, cysteine and phenylalanine counted. Here the CDR3 DNA is all that survives: 42 bases in frame from base 1. The germline V gene gives CDR1 as SGHAT and CDR2 as FQNNGV.